The 5 T cell receptor beta chains listed next were all sequenced from one sample in a study of neurological immune-mediated disorders. TCRdb passed the 5' RACE reads through MiXCR, listing each CDR3 protein once. The table shows 50,000 or so distinct CDR3 sequences, with roughly 15% occurring only once. The specimen was PBMCs. These receptors were collected from a man in his sixties in good health.

The CDR3 protein is CASSRGSLGETQYF. The DNA of the CDR3 is TGTGCCAGCAGCCGCGGGTCATTGGGAGAGACCCAGTACTTC. This chain links TRBV6-1 with TRBJ2-5; weak D call: TRBD2 (5 bases). V lost 6 bases, J lost 4 bases, and 15 bases lay in between. CDR1 is MNHNS, CDR2 SASEGT, per germline. This CDR3 comprises 14 residues.

Many counts were recorded for this clonotype. The chain joins TRBV9 to TRBJ2-2; a weak D match, TRBD1 (5 bases). The CDR3 is made up of 15 amino acids. Per germline, CDR1 SGDLS and CDR2 YYNGEE. Trimming pared 6 bases from V and 0 bases from J, leaving 12 bases between. The CDR3 loop is CASNRWRSNTGELFF. In DNA, the CDR3 is TGTGCCAGCAACAGGTGGCGGTCGAACACCGGGGAGCTGTTTTTT.

This clonotype was seen at least ten times. This rearrangement joins TRBV29-1 to TRBJ2-1; 7 positions agree with TRBD2. Germline CDR1 and CDR2: SQVTM and ANQGSEA. The ends lost 1 base at V and 0 bases at J; junction bases unmatched: 0. There are 14 residues in the CDR3. CDR3 DNA: TGCAGCGTTGAAGGGACTAGCTCCTACAATGAGCAGTTCTTC. The encoded protein is CSVEGTSSYNEQFF.

This clonotype was observed at least ten times. CDR3 sequence (DNA): TGCGCCAGCAGCCAAGATAGTCAATACAATGAGCAGTTCTTC. The encoded protein is CASSQDSQYNEQFF. V gene TRBV4-3 combines with J gene TRBJ2-1, with no clear D. The germline V gene encodes CDR1 LGHNA and CDR2 YSLEER. V was cut by 0 bases and J by 4 bases, with 7 bases left in between. The CDR3 sequence is 14 residues long.

This clonotype occurred many times. The chain joins TRBV12-3 or TRBV12-4 to TRBJ2-3; the D call may be TRBD1 or TRBD2 (5 bases each). Trimming stripped 7 bases from V and 2 bases from J, with 10 bases between. The CDR3 covers 13 residues. The CDR3: CASTRDHTDTQYF. CDR3 bases: TGTGCCAGCACCAGGGACCACACAGATACGCAGTATTTT.